Sequencing of this T cell receptor (beta chain) was carried out in a study of T cell clones after liver transplantation (dated by TCRdb to the late 2010s). General notes on the study: The samples were obtained from ITN030ST, a randomized trial that attempted immunosuppression withdrawal within 2 years after liver transplantation. Donor-reactive T cell clones were identified by TCRbeta sequencing following a pre-transplant mixed lymphocyte reaction and were subsequently tracked in post-transplant blood. As an antigen-independent comparator for donor-reactive sequences, third party-reactive TCRbeta sequences were also identified from pre-transplant MLRs. Of the eight recipients, a few were HCV-positive, while the remaining recipients had been transplanted for non-autoimmune, non-viral indications. Subjects received no induction therapy and standard immunosuppression until randomization at 12-24 months post-transplant. Tolerance was defined as complete immunosuppression withdrawal for at least one year with no rise in liver enzymes beyond twice the upper limit of normal. Blood samples were collected pre-transplant, pre-randomization before withdrawal, and post-randomization after either complete withdrawal or failed withdrawal. The study cohort included 8 liver transplant recipients, of whom 3 were classified as tolerant and 5 as non-tolerant. On the study overall, not on this receptor specifically: When repertoire turnover was accounted for, significantly reduced detection of donor-reactive sequences was found in 7 of 8 subjects for CD4 and in 8 of 8 subjects for CD8. The conclusions were preliminary, being limited by small, heterogeneous patient numbers and by non-standardized post-transplant time points. Low numbers of available donor cells limited the measurable donor-reactive repertoire in two subjects. Because allograft tissue specimens were not available, migration of donor-reactive T cells into the graft, rather than deletion, may have occurred. A greater decline was seen for donor-reactive sequences than for third party-reactive sequences, suggesting partial antigen-specific deletion unrelated to withdrawal success. In most of the 8 subjects, regardless of tolerance or HCV status, circulating donor-reactive CD4 TCRbeta sequences dropped significantly post-transplant.

A remark on this clone: No antigen is known for it. No clone much larger than this one lies a single base away; base qualities are absent.

Frozen genomic DNA underwent high-throughput TCRbeta CDR3 sequencing by immunoSEQ, including PCR amplification, mapping, bias correction and internal controls. The study's own analysis went as follows. Only productive rearrangements were retained, and each unique TCRbeta sequence was defined by its CDR3 nucleotide sequence together with its V and J gene. For classification of a sequence as donor-reactive, at least 5-fold expansion in CFSE-low cells relative to unstimulated pre-transplant cells and a frequency of at least 0.01% were required. Minimum frequency thresholds were set for each subject based on the unstimulated sample with the lowest template count, ensuring at least 90% detection power. Repertoire turnover was measured by Jensen-Shannon divergence between the top 1000 TCRbeta sequences post- and pre-transplant. Two-sided Fisher's exact tests were used to test for changes in how often donor-reactive sequences were detected. TCRdb obtained this table from immuneACCESS and retained in-frame rearrangements with V and J assigned. These tables miss some clones; where compared with another copy, unresolved V genes account for less than half of the shortfall, and the remainder is unexplained. V, J and clone size reflect that table, while D and trimming were determined from the DNA. Present in this sample are under 55,000 clones, 86% of which were seen just once. Approximately 14% of the sample belongs to the ten largest clones.

Including the terminal cysteine and phenylalanine, the CDR3 comprises 14 residues. Just CDR3 DNA is preserved here, 42 bases in frame from base 1. V is clipped by 1 base and J by 7 bases, and the sequence between their germline boundaries is 11 bases long. The germline V gene yields SGHTA for CDR1 and FQGNSA for CDR2. Thawed unstimulated PBMCs were stained for CD3, CD4 and CD8 and FACS-sorted into CD3+CD4+ and CD3+CD8+ populations. All 8 studied subjects were randomized to immunosuppression withdrawal. Genomic DNA was isolated with the Qiagen DNeasy Blood and Tissue Kit. Recombination joined TRBV7-2 with TRBJ1-5, and the D gene may be TRBD1, 6 bases matching. This clonotype was sampled from a human patient who received a liver transplant. After a transplant, certain T cells may trace back to the graft donor. The sample in question was CD8+ T cells from blood, obtained 12 months after liver transplant. The nucleotide sequence reads as follows: TGTGCCAGCAGCTTAGGGCTTGGGGGCCAGCCCCAGCATTTT. Translated, this gives CASSLGLGGQPQHF.